Shown below are 25 T cell receptor beta chains from a single sample sequenced in a study of cytomegalovirus exposure and HLA in healthy donors. The PCR was carried out with 60 Vbeta primers and 13 Jbeta primers. Assay: immunoSEQ multiplex PCR; the TCRdb copy retains only in-frame clones and omits some. The top ten clones hold roughly 2% of a sample with roughly 100,000 clones, roughly 74% of them seen once. Sequencing was performed on PBMCs. The receptors were gathered from a woman in her thirties or forties in good health and CMV-seronegative.

This chain uses TRBV4-3 with TRBJ2-7; D not certain. CDR1 and CDR2 (germline): LGHNA, YSLEER. Trimming took 0 bases from V and 2 from J, leaving 11 bases between them. The CDR3 is made up of 15 amino acids. CDR3 DNA: TGCGCCAGCAGCCAAGATCCCCAGGTCACCTACGAGCAGTACTTC. Translating it yields CASSQDPQVTYEQYF.

The chain uses TRBV7-9 and TRBJ2-1; 8 nucleotides align to TRBD2. CDR1 SEHNR and CDR2 FQNEAQ come from the germline V gene (reference sequence). This CDR3 has 15 residues. Trimming at V came to 4 bases and at J to 4 bases, leaving 6 bases not matched to a gene. This chain's CDR3 is CASSWGLVVYNEQFF. CDR3 in DNA: TGTGCCAGCAGCTGGGGACTAGTGGTATACAATGAGCAGTTCTTC.

The V gene is TRBV2, the J gene TRBJ1-5; D is uncertain. This CDR3 is built from 16 residues. Trimming removed 4 bases from V and 2 bases from J, with 15 bases in between. CDR1 is SNHLY and CDR2 is FYNNEI in the germline V gene. The CDR3 DNA sequence: TGTGCCAGCAGTGTAGCCTTTGGAGGTGGCAATCAGCCCCAGCATTTT. The encoded protein is CASSVAFGGGNQPQHF.

The V call is TRBV15, the J call TRBJ1-2; no clear D gene. The germline V and J ends were trimmed by 4 bases and 4 bases, with 10 bases remaining between them. The length of the CDR3 is 13 residues. CDR1 is LNHNV, CDR2 YYDKDF, per germline (reference sequence). CDR3 loop: CATSTGSRYGYTF. The CDR3 coding sequence is TGTGCCACCAGCACGGGGAGCCGCTATGGCTACACCTTC.

The chain uses TRBV12-5 and TRBJ2-1; D might be TRBD1 (5 bases). The length of the CDR3 is 15 residues. Germline V gene sequence: CDR1 LGHNT, CDR2 FRNRAP. V was clipped by 0 bases and J by 5 bases, with 11 bases between them. In nucleotides, the CDR3 is TGTGCTAGTGGTTTGGTACAAGGGGCCCACAATGAGCAGTTCTTC. This sequence encodes CASGLVQGAHNEQFF. The full variable domain, with the rest looked up from reference TRBV12-5 and TRBJ2-1, is DARVTQTPRHKVTEMGQEVTMRCQPILGHNTVFWYRQTMMQGLELLAYFRNRAPLDDSGMPKDRFSAEMPDATLATLKIQPSEPRDSAVYFCASGLVQGAHNEQFFGPGTRLTVL.

CDR3 protein: CASSYGQAHNEKLFF. CDR3 in DNA: TGTGCCAGCAGTTATGGACAGGCCCATAATGAAAAACTGTTTTTT. The rearrangement links TRBV6-6 to TRBJ1-4; 7 bases are a match to TRBD1. The V gene's germline CDR1 is MNHNY and CDR2 SVGAGI (reference sequence). V shed 3 bases, J shed 4 bases, and the junction held 5 bases outside the gene matches. This CDR3 comprises 15 residues.

The rearrangement uses TRBV7-3 and TRBJ1-1; tentatively, D is TRBD1 (6 bases). Germline V CDR1 and CDR2: SGHTA, FQGTGA. CDR3 length equals 14 residues. Trimming pared 5 bases from V and 1 base from J, leaving 11 bases between. The CDR3 is CASSLGQPNTEAFF. CDR3 nucleotide sequence: TGTGCCAGCAGCCTTGGACAGCCGAACACTGAAGCTTTCTTT.

Turning to this clone: An end of the junction differs from the germline gene, which may be a read error. V gene TRBV7-9 combines with J gene TRBJ2-3; the D is unclear. This CDR3 spans 13 amino acids. From germline, CDR1 is SEHNR and CDR2 FQNEAQ (reference sequence). The CDR3 sequence is CSSSFRGTDTQYF. The CDR3 nucleotides read TGTTCCAGCAGCTTTCGCGGTACAGATACGCAGTATTTT.

The sample holds a few counts of this clone. The chain links TRBV5-4 to TRBJ2-3, with unresolved D. Trimming took 4 bases from V and 6 from J, leaving 12 bases between them. This CDR3 has 13 amino acids. Germline V gives CDR1 SGHNT, CDR2 YYREEE (reference sequence). The CDR3 spells CASSPPGPDTQYF. DNA of the CDR3: TGTGCCAGCAGCCCGCCAGGCCCCGATACGCAGTATTTT.

This clone showed up just a few times. This chain links TRBV21-1 with TRBJ2-1; the listed D gene, TRBD2, was not tested against the DNA. TRBV21-1 represents a pseudogene. CDR3 size: 15 residues. The CDR3 spells CASSCRLAVNDEQFF. As DNA, the CDR3 is TGTGCCAGCAGCTGCCGGCTAGCGGTTAACGATGAGCAGTTCTTC.

V gene TRBV18 combines with J gene TRBJ2-3, with 12 bases lining up with TRBD2. The CDR3 loop spans 16 amino acids. V was pared by 1 base and J by 5 bases, with 4 bases of the junction left unmatched. Per germline, CDR1 KGHSH and CDR2 LQKENI. The CDR3 nucleotides are TGTGCCAGCTCACCACGACTAGCGGGAGCTGGAGATACGCAGTATTTT. Its translation is CASSPRLAGAGDTQYF. The variable domain in full, completed from reference TRBV18 and TRBJ2-3, reads NAGVMQNPRHLVRRRGQEARLRCSPMKGHSHVYWYRQLPEEGLKFMVYLQKENIIDESGMPKERFSAEFPKEGPSILRIQQVVRGDSAAYFCASSPRLAGAGDTQYFGPGTRLTVL.

This clone was detected once. This chain connects TRBV7-2 to TRBJ2-7, with 9 bases aligning to TRBD2. The V and J ends lost 4 bases and 9 bases, in that order; junction bases with no gene match: 13. Per the germline V gene, CDR1 is SGHTA and CDR2 is FQGNSA. The CDR3 spans 15 residues. CDR3: CASSSVAGVKLRQYF. Written as DNA, the CDR3 is TGTGCCAGCAGCTCAGTAGCGGGAGTTAAGTTGCGGCAGTACTTC.

A few counts support this clone. The CDR3 sequence is CASSITPSGRGEQYF. The CDR3 region has the DNA TGTGCCAGTAGTATAACCCCCAGCGGGAGAGGCGAGCAGTACTTC. The V gene is TRBV19, the J gene TRBJ2-7, with 8 bases fitting TRBD2. This CDR3 contains 15 residues. Per germline, CDR1 LNHDA and CDR2 SQIVND (reference sequence). The trim removed 2 bases at V and 6 bases at J, leaving 9 bases unmatched.

Concerning this clone itself: Other DNA sequences in this sample translate to the same CDR3. This sequence joins TRBV18 and TRBJ1-2; D not certain. CDR1 and CDR2 (germline): KGHSH, LQKENI. This CDR3 has 13 residues. V was shortened by 3 bases and J by 5 bases, with 10 bases between the two germline ends. The CDR3 bases are TGTGCCAGCTCACCCCCCGGGGATTATGGCTACACCTTC. The encoded protein is CASSPPGDYGYTF.

This chain uses TRBV5-8 with TRBJ2-7; perhaps TRBD1 as D (7 bases). This CDR3 spans 15 amino acids. The germline CDR1 and CDR2 sequences are SGHTS and YDEGEE. The V end was cut by 5 bases, the J end by 6 bases, with 21 bases between. The CDR3 DNA follows: TGTGCCAGCAGAAGCCGGCGACAGGGACTCAGCGAGCAGTACTTC. It encodes CASRSRRQGLSEQYF.

The V call is TRBV30, the J call TRBJ2-5, with D possibly TRBD1 on 6 matching bases. V was pared by 1 base and J by 5 bases, with 11 bases between. Germline lookup yields CDR1 GTSNPN and CDR2 SVGIG (reference sequence). The CDR3 is made up of 13 amino acids. CDR3 loop: CAWSDQGSETQYF. For the CDR3, the DNA is TGTGCCTGGAGTGATCAGGGGTCGGAGACCCAGTACTTC.

The V gene is TRBV10-3, the J gene TRBJ2-3; TRBD1 aligns across 7 bases. The CDR3 is 14 amino acids. V was clipped by 7 bases and J by 0 bases; unmatched bases: 4. The germline V gene has CDR1 ENHRY and CDR2 SYGVKD. CDR3 sequence: CAINRDRSTDTQYF. The CDR3 DNA reads TGTGCCATCAACCGGGACAGAAGCACAGATACGCAGTATTTT.

Only a few counts were recorded for this clone. The chain combines TRBV6-6 with TRBJ2-3; 9 bases are a match to TRBD2. This CDR3 has 16 amino acids. Trimming cost V 4 bases and J 4 bases; bases outside gene matches: 9. Germline V lookup: CDR1 MNHNY, CDR2 SVGAGI (reference sequence). The CDR3 here is CASSSIAGEVADTQYF. The CDR3 region has the DNA TGTGCCAGCAGTTCTATAGCGGGAGAAGTGGCAGATACGCAGTATTTT.

The chain carries TRBV18 and TRBJ2-2; weak D call: TRBD2 (5 bases). The CDR3 sequence is 16 residues long. Germline V gene sequence: CDR1 KGHSH, CDR2 LQKENI. Trimming stripped 1 base from V and 1 base from J, with 10 bases between. The CDR3 region is CASSPQPGVNTGELFF. DNA for the CDR3: TGTGCCAGCTCACCACAGCCCGGGGTGAACACCGGGGAGCTGTTTTTT.

The V gene is TRBV20-1, the J gene TRBJ2-5; D not resolved. Germline assignment: CDR1 DFQATT and CDR2 SNEGSKA (reference sequence). This CDR3 is 11 amino acids long. Trimming took off 5 bases at V and 5 bases at J, with 9 bases between the two ends. The CDR3 here is CSALRIETQYF. The CDR3 nucleotides read TGCAGTGCTTTGAGAATCGAGACCCAGTACTTC.

This clone was detected only once. The CDR3 is CASSQLGQTNEKLFF. CDR3 coding DNA: TGTGCCAGCAGCCAACTCGGACAGACTAATGAAAAACTGTTTTTT. The V gene is TRBV14, the J gene TRBJ1-4, with a tentative D call TRBD1 (6 bases). The germline V gene encodes CDR1 SGHDN and CDR2 FVKESK. The ends were cut back, 2 bases at V and 2 bases at J, with 9 bases in the middle. CDR3 length: 15 residues.

The chain's CDR3 is CASSSRTSGNYEQYF. CDR3 in DNA: TGTGCCAGCAGTTCAAGAACTAGCGGGAACTACGAGCAGTACTTC. The chain carries TRBV6-5 and TRBJ2-7; 10 positions match TRBD2. Germline values: CDR1 MNHEY, CDR2 SVGAGI. Germline trimming cut 4 bases from V and 3 bases from J; bases unmatched to any gene: 6. The CDR3 contains 15 residues.

The gene calls are TRBV29-1 and TRBJ1-2, with a weak D call TRBD1 (5 bases). Trimming stripped 1 base from V and 8 bases from J, with 11 bases between. CDR3 size: 12 residues. Germline CDR1 and CDR2: SQVTM and ANQGSEA. The CDR3 nucleotides are TGCAGCGTTGAAGGAGGGGAGGGAGGCTACACCTTC. It specifies CSVEGGEGGYTF.

V and J are TRBV6-1 and TRBJ2-4; TRBD1 aligns across 7 bases. V was pared by 4 bases and J by 8 bases, with 8 bases of the junction left unmatched. Looked up from germline, CDR1 is MNHNS and CDR2 is SASEGT. CDR3 length: 14 amino acids. The CDR3 region is CASSAQGYSYIQYF. CDR3 in DNA: TGTGCCAGCAGTGCACAGGGGTATAGTTACATTCAGTACTTC.

This clone was counted a single time. The chain links TRBV7-3 to TRBJ2-2; 7 bases line up with TRBD1. This CDR3 is built from 15 residues. In germline, CDR1 is SGHTA, CDR2 FQGTGA. V gave up 5 bases and J gave up 5 bases; unmatched junction bases: 8. The CDR3 region is CASSAGQAVTGELFF. The DNA of the CDR3 is TGTGCCAGCAGCGCCGGACAGGCCGTGACCGGGGAGCTGTTTTTT.